This T cell receptor (beta chain) was captured in a study of cytomegalovirus exposure and HLA in healthy donors. Study-wide findings and caveats: Both high specificity and high sensitivity reportedly marked the classifier's diagnosis of cytomegalovirus status. The authors enumerated over 150 TCR beta chains as linked to cytomegalovirus. Usually a TCR sequence was rare, but some public TCRs were found in many donors.

The donors were members of the roughly 120-subject validation cohort (separate from the approximately 670-subject first cohort). This CDR3 has 16 residues. Per the germline V gene, CDR1 is SGHAT and CDR2 is FQNNGV. V shed 1 base, J shed 7 bases, and the junction held 8 bases outside the gene matches. Remarks on this clone: Its matching antigen is unknown.

Measured with immunoSEQ multiplex PCR; TCRdb has only the in-frame clones, and not every one. Seen here are 110,000 or so clones, around 88% observed once, and the top ten hold around 5.1%. This TCR came from a young man in good health and CMV-seronegative. Sequenced input: PBMCs. V is TRBV11-2 and J is TRBJ2-1; 9 bases map to TRBD2. DNA of the CDR3: TGTGCCAGCAGCTTAGCTCCGGGACTAGCAGCAAATGAGCAGTTCTTC. It is translated as CASSLAPGLAANEQFF.